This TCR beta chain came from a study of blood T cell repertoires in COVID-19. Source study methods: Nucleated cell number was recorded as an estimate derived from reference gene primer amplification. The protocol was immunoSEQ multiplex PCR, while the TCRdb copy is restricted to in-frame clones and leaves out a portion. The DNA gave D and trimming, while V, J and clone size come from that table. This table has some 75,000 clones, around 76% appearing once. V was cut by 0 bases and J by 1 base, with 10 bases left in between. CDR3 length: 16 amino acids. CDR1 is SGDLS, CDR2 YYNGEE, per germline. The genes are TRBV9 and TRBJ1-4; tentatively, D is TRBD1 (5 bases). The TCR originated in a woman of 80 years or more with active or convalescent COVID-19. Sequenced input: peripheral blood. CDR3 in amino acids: CASSVDQGRTNEKLFF. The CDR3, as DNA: TGTGCCAGCAGCGTAGATCAGGGTAGAACTAATGAAAAACTGTTTTTT.